This T cell receptor beta chain is from a study of somatic mutations in cytotoxic T cells in rheumatoid arthritis. Background on the study: No treatment had yet been given when patient blood (roughly 28 ml EDTA) was drawn, right after diagnosis.

As for this clone: Its antigen is currently unknown.

General study findings and limits: Age-dependent increases in CD8+ clonality occurred in rheumatoid arthritis patients but not in healthy controls. Clonality of CD8+ T cells, which was compared between rheumatoid arthritis patients and age-matched healthy controls, did not differ significantly. For about an eighth of the 65 patients, a single CD8+ clone accounted for more than 20% of CD8+ cells.

Measured with immunoSEQ multiplex PCR; TCRdb has only the in-frame clones, and not every one. Of several thousand clones listed, around three quarters are singletons. Germline V gene data show CDR1 as SGDLS and CDR2 as YYNGEE. The CDR3 covers 12 residues. V lost 6 bases, J lost 4 bases, and 10 bases lay in between. Sequenced input: CD8+ T cells sorted from blood. The rearrangement links TRBV9 to TRBJ1-1; D may be TRBD1 (6 bases). The sequence came from an adult with rheumatoid arthritis. The CDR3 is CASKGGGTEAFF. In DNA form, the CDR3 reads TGTGCCAGCAAGGGGGGGGGCACTGAAGCTTTCTTT.